This T cell receptor (beta chain) was observed in a study of OX40 agonist ivuxolimab in advanced cancers. This table comes from immunoSEQ multiplex PCR, and its TCRdb copy is limited to in-frame clones, with some not included. The table has 72,000 or so clones, 80% to 90% seen once. From germline, CDR1 is SEHNR and CDR2 FQNEAQ (reference sequence). This CDR3 comprises 15 residues. Trimming took 5 bases from V and 8 from J, leaving 19 bases between them. The chain couples TRBV7-9 to TRBJ2-1, with TRBD1 as a possible D gene (6 bases). The clonotype originates from an adult with an advanced solid tumor such as melanoma, head and neck, liver or kidney cancer. Specimen: CD4+ or CD8+ T cells sorted from blood, collected in a trial of the OX40 agonist ivuxolimab. CDR3 DNA: TGTGCCAGCAGCCTAGACAGAGGGGGTACGGATGAGCAGTTCTTC. Amino acid sequence: CASSLDRGGTDEQFF.